Listed below are T cell receptor beta chains from one sample, sequenced in a study of T cells in Graves' hyperthyroidism and ophthalmopathy. Each CDR3 protein is one row after TCRdb ran MiXCR on the multiplex PCR reads. The repertoire includes roughly 160,000 distinct CDR3 sequences, 9.4% of them detected once, and around 20% sits in the top ten. The sample taken for sequencing was blood. Receptors were obtained from a woman between 18 and 29 years old with Graves' hyperthyroidism that later progressed to Graves' ophthalmopathy. Each CDR3 is given with its conserved first and last residue. The D gene is left open where the match is weak. Only some rows state a clone size, as once, few, many or a class for expanded clones.

>TRBV12-3/TRBV12-4|TRBJ2-1|many|.
CASTEGGAMEQFF
TGTGCCAGCACCGAGGGGGGAGCGATGGAGCAGTTCTTC
>TRBV29-1|TRBJ1-6|many|.
CSVQEGRNSPLHF
TGCAGCGTTCAAGAGGGGAGAAATTCACCCCTCCACTTT
>TRBV7-2|TRBJ2-1|many|.
CASSLDRGPSPYNEQFF
TGTGCCAGCAGCTTGGACCGGGGTCCATCCCCCTACAATGAGCAGTTCTTC
>TRBV4-2|TRBJ1-2|.|TRBD1
CASSQEQGALYGYTF
TGTGCCAGCAGCCAAGAACAGGGGGCGTTGTATGGCTACACCTTC
>TRBV9|TRBJ1-2|many|.
CASSAQQGWGGGYTF
TGTGCCAGCAGCGCCCAACAGGGTTGGGGGGGTGGCTACACCTTC
>TRBV7-8|TRBJ1-4|.|.
CASSLRRGEKGEKLFF
TGTGCCAGCAGCTTAAGGCGGGGGGAGAAGGGGGAAAAACTGTTTTTT
>TRBV29-1|TRBJ1-1|many|.
CSVGGPRNTEAFF
TGCAGCGTGGGGGGACCGAGGAACACTGAAGCTTTCTTT
>TRBV20-1|TRBJ2-7|many|.
CSARDRDSVGLYEQYF
TGCAGTGCTAGAGATAGGGACTCCGTCGGTCTTTACGAGCAGTACTTC
>TRBV29-1|TRBJ1-1|many|.
CSGSRDTPNTEAFF
TGCAGCGGCAGCCGGGACACCCCGAACACTGAAGCTTTCTTT
>TRBV15|TRBJ1-6|.|.
CATSVEFRLNSPLHF
TGTGCCACCAGCGTCGAGTTTCGGTTGAATTCACCCCTCCACTTT
>TRBV7-2|TRBJ1-1|many|.
CASSLGRFKAEAFF
TGTGCCAGCAGCTTAGGAAGATTTAAAGCTGAAGCTTTCTTT
>TRBV3-1|TRBJ1-6|many|.
CASSQDRRGNSPLHF
TGTGCCAGCAGCCAAGATCGCAGGGGTAATTCACCCCTCCACTTT
>TRBV4-1|TRBJ1-1|few|.
CASSQVLLQGLTEAFF
TGCGCCAGCAGCCAAGTCTTACTCCAGGGTTTGACTGAAGCTTTCTTT
>TRBV6-6|TRBJ1-5|.|TRBD1
CASSYSSGTGVLSNQPQHF
TGTGCCAGCAGTTACTCGTCGGGGACAGGGGTTCTCTCTAATCAGCCCCAGCATTTT
>TRBV6-2/TRBV6-3|TRBJ2-7|many|.
CASSYSYYEQYF
TGTGCCAGCAGTTACTCGTACTACGAGCAGTACTTC
>TRBV9|TRBJ2-1|few|TRBD2
CASSPPGLADYNEQFF
TGTGCCAGCAGCCCCCCGGGACTAGCGGATTACAATGAGCAGTTCTTC
>TRBV7-9|TRBJ2-2|many|.
CASSLGDGTAGELFF
TGTGCCAGCAGCTTAGGTGATGGGACGGCCGGGGAGCTGTTTTTT
>TRBV14|TRBJ1-1|many|.
CASSHSGKSTEAFF
TGTGCCAGCAGCCATTCGGGTAAATCCACTGAAGCTTTCTTT
>TRBV15|TRBJ2-2|many|.
CATSRDPGTGELFF
TGTGCCACCAGCAGAGATCCGGGCACCGGGGAGCTGTTTTTT
>TRBV5-1|TRBJ2-1|.|.
CASSHLAGSYQREQFF
TGCGCCAGCAGCCACCTAGCCGGATCCTACCAACGTGAGCAGTTCTTC
>TRBV7-8|TRBJ1-6|many|TRBD1
CASSLVGFGTGRFNSPLHF
TGTGCCAGCAGCTTAGTTGGTTTTGGGACAGGAAGATTTAATTCACCCCTCCACTTT
>TRBV7-9|TRBJ2-1|many|.
CASSLSGSNEQFF
TGTGCCAGCAGCTTATCAGGGAGTAATGAGCAGTTCTTC
>TRBV11-1|TRBJ2-1|many|TRBD1
CASSTKSTMRGQGSNEQFF
TGTGCCAGCAGCACAAAATCGACCATGCGGGGACAGGGGAGCAATGAGCAGTTCTTC
>TRBV12-3/TRBV12-4|TRBJ2-1|many|TRBD2
CASRLAGDQNEQFF
TGTGCCAGCAGACTAGCGGGAGACCAAAATGAGCAGTTCTTC
>TRBV9|TRBJ1-3|few|.
CASSQEDGTVSGNTIYF
TGTGCCAGCAGTCAAGAAGACGGCACCGTCTCTGGAAACACCATATATTTT
>TRBV9|TRBJ1-2|.|TRBD1
CASSVQGQGAFGYTF
TGTGCCAGCAGCGTACAGGGACAGGGGGCTTTTGGCTACACCTTC
>TRBV7-8|TRBJ2-5|many|.
CASSLERSRKETQYF
TGTGCCAGCAGCTTAGAGCGTTCTCGTAAAGAGACCCAGTACTTC
>TRBV28|TRBJ1-6|few|.
CASSSSNNSPLHF
TGTGCCAGCAGTTCCTCCAATAATTCACCCCTCCACTTT
>TRBV11-2|TRBJ2-2|many|TRBD1
CASSNYRGLSNTGELFF
TGTGCCAGCAGCAACTACAGGGGGCTCTCGAACACCGGGGAGCTGTTTTTT
>TRBV19|TRBJ2-3|.|TRBD1
CASKGRTGTTDTQYF
TGTGCCAGTAAAGGAAGGACAGGGACCACAGATACGCAGTATTTT
>TRBV19|TRBJ2-5|few|TRBD2
CASRTSGLAKETQYF
TGTGCCAGTAGAACTAGCGGGCTGGCAAAAGAGACCCAGTACTTC
>TRBV7-3|TRBJ2-2|.|.
CASSSGSVGELFF
TGTGCCAGCAGCTCTGGATCCGTCGGGGAGCTGTTTTTT
>TRBV6-4|TRBJ1-1|.|TRBD1
CASSDSGTGTAFF
TGTGCCAGCAGTGACTCCGGGACAGGGACGGCTTTCTTT
>TRBV4-1|TRBJ1-6|.|.
CASSHYGSSPLHF
TGCGCCAGCAGCCATTACGGGTCTTCACCCCTCCACTTT
>TRBV5-4|TRBJ2-3|.|.
CASTGESTDTQYF
TGTGCCAGCACGGGGGAAAGCACAGATACGCAGTATTTT
>TRBV9|TRBJ1-3|few|TRBD1
CASSLQGSGNTIYF
TGTGCCAGCAGCCTACAGGGGTCTGGAAACACCATATATTTT
>TRBV4-1|TRBJ2-1|few|.
CASSQGFTSIGEQFF
TGCGCCAGCAGCCAAGGGTTTACTAGTATTGGTGAGCAGTTCTTC
>TRBV7-6|TRBJ2-7|few|TRBD1
CASSDLGTGDYEQYF
TGTGCCAGCAGCGATCTCGGGACAGGAGACTACGAGCAGTACTTC
>TRBV7-9|TRBJ1-2|many|.
CASSPPGSIRGYTF
TGTGCCAGCAGCCCACCGGGCTCAATACGTGGCTACACCTTC
>TRBV13|TRBJ1-2|many|.
CASSSRNGGGGKHYGYTF
TGTGCCAGCAGCTCACGGAACGGAGGGGGGGGCAAACACTATGGCTACACCTTC
>TRBV12-3/TRBV12-4|TRBJ2-5|many|.
CASSLRYGQETQYF
TGTGCCAGCAGTTTACGGTACGGACAAGAGACCCAGTACTTC
>TRBV4-2|TRBJ2-3|few|TRBD2
CASSPAGLAGGISTDTQYF
TGTGCCAGCAGCCCTGCCGGACTAGCGGGGGGGATTAGCACAGATACGCAGTATTTT
>TRBV18|TRBJ1-4|many|.
CASSPVGVGSNEKLFF
TGTGCCAGCTCACCAGTCGGTGTCGGCTCTAATGAAAAACTGTTTTTT
>TRBV30|TRBJ1-2|.|.
CAGPRDYGYTF
TGTGCCGGCCCGAGAGACTATGGCTACACCTTC
>TRBV20-1|TRBJ1-1|many|.
CSARNAGRRNTEAFF
TGCAGTGCTAGAAATGCAGGCCGCAGGAACACTGAAGCTTTCTTT
>TRBV3-1|TRBJ1-1|many|.
CASSQRGSRDTEAFF
TGTGCCAGCAGCCAGAGAGGTTCCCGAGACACTGAAGCTTTCTTT
>TRBV10-3|TRBJ2-1|.|.
CAISGGVDNEQFF
TGTGCCATCAGTGGGGGGGTCGACAATGAGCAGTTCTTC
>TRBV19|TRBJ2-7|many|.
CATADGAHSAYEQYF
TGTGCCACCGCGGACGGAGCCCATAGCGCCTACGAGCAGTACTTC
>TRBV7-9|TRBJ2-3|.|TRBD2
CASSSIAGEITDTQYF
TGTGCCAGCAGCTCGATAGCGGGGGAGATCACAGATACGCAGTATTTT